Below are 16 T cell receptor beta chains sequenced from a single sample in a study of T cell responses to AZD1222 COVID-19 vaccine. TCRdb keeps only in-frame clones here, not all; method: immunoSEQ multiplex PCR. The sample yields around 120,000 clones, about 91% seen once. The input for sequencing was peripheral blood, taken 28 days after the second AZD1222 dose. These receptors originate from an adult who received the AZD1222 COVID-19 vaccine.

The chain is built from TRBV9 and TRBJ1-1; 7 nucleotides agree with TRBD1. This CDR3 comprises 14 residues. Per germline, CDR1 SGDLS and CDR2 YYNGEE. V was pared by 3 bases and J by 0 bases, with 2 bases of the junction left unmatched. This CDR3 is CASSAGGMNTEAFF. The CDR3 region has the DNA TGTGCCAGCAGCGCAGGGGGAATGAACACTGAAGCTTTCTTT.

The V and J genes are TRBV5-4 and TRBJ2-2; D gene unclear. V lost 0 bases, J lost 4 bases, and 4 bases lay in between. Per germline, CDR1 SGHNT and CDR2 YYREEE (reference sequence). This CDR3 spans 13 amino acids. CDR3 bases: TGTGCCAGCAGCTTGGTATCCACCGGGGAGCTGTTTTTT. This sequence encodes CASSLVSTGELFF.

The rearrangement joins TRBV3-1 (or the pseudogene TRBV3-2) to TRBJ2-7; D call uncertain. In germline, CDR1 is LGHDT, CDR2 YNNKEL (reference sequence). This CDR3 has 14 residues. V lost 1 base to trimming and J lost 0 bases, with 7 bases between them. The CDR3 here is CASSQGVSSYEQYF. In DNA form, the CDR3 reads TGTGCCAGCAGCCAAGGGGTAAGCTCCTACGAGCAGTACTTC.

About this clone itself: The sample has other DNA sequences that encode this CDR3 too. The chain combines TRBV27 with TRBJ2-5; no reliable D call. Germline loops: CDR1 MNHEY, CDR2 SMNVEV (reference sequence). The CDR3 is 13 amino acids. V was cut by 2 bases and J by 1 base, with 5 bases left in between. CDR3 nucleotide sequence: TGTGCCAGCAGTTTAAGCCGCCAAGAGACCCAGTACTTC. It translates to CASSLSRQETQYF.

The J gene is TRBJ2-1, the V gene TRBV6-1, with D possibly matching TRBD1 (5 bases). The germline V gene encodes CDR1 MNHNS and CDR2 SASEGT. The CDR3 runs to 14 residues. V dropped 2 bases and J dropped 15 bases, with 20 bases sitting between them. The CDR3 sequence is CASSELSGASGLFF. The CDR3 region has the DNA TGTGCCAGCAGTGAATTGTCTGGGGCTTCAGGTTTGTTCTTC.

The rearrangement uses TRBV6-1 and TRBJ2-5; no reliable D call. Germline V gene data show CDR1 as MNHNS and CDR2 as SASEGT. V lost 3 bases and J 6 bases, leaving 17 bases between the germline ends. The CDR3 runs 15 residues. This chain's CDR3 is CASSDPAGSKKTQYF. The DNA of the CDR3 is TGTGCCAGCAGTGATCCAGCCGGGTCTAAGAAGACCCAGTACTTC.

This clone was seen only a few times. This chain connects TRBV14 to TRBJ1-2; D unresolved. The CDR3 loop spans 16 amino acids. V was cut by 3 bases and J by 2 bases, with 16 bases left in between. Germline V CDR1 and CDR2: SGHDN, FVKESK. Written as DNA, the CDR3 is TGTGCCAGCAGCCATCACTCCCGATGGACCAACTATGGCTACACCTTC. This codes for CASSHHSRWTNYGYTF.

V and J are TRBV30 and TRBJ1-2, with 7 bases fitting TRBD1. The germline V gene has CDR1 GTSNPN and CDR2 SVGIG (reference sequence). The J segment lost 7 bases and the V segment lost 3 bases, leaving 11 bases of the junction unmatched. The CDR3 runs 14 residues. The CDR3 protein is CAWRIGQGVGGYTF. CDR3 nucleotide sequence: TGTGCCTGGAGGATCGGGCAGGGGGTAGGTGGCTACACCTTC.

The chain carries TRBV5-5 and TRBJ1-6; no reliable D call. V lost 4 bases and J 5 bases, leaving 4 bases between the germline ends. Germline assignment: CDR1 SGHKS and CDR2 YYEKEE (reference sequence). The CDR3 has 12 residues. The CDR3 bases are TGTGCCAGCAGCCACGATAATTCACCCCTCCACTTT. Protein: CASSHDNSPLHF.

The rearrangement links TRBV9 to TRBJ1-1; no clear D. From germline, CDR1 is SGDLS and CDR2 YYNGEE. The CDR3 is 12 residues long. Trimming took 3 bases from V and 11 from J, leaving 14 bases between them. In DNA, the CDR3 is TGTGCCAGCAGCGCGACCGGGCGTGGGGCTTTCTTT. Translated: CASSATGRGAFF.

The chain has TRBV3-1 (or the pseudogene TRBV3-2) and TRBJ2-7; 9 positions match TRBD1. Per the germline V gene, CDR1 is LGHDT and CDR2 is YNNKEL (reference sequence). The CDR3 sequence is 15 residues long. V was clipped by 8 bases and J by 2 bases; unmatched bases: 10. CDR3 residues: CASGGTGQGAYEQYF. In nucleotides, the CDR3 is TGTGCCAGCGGGGGGACGGGACAGGGAGCCTACGAGCAGTACTTC.

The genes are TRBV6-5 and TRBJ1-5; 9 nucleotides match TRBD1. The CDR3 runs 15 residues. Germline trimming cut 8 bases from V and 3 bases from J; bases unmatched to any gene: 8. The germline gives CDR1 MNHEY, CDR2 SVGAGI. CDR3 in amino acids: CASGVGTGNNQPQHF. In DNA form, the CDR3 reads TGTGCCAGCGGCGTCGGGACAGGGAACAATCAGCCCCAGCATTTT.

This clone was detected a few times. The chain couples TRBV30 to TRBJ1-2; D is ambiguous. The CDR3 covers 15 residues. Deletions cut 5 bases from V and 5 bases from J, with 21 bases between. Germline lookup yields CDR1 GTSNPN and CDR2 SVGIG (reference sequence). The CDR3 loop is CAWENPLRATYGYTF. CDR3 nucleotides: TGTGCCTGGGAGAACCCCTTACGGGCGACATATGGCTACACCTTC. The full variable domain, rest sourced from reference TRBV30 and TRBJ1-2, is SQTIHQWPATLVQPVGSPLSLECTVEGTSNPNLYWYRQAAGRGLQLLFYSVGIGQISSEVPQNLSASRPQDRQFILSSKKLLLSDSGFYLCAWENPLRATYGYTFGSGTRLTVV.

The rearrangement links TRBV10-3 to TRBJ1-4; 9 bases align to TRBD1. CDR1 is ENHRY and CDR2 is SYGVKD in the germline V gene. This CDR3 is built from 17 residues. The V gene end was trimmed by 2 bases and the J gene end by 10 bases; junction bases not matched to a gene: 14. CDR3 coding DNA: TGTGCCATCAGTGAGGCAATGGACGGCCGACAGGGGGGAAAACTGTTTTTT. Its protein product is CAISEAMDGRQGGKLFF.

The CDR3 here is CASSYVDGYGEKLFF. The CDR3 nucleotides are TGTGCCAGCAGTTACGTAGACGGTTATGGTGAAAAACTGTTTTTT. This sequence joins TRBV6-6 and TRBJ1-4; D is uncertain. The CDR3 contains 15 residues. Trimming shortened V by 2 bases and J by 7 bases, and 14 bases separated the two germline ends. Germline values: CDR1 MNHNY, CDR2 SVGAGI (reference sequence).

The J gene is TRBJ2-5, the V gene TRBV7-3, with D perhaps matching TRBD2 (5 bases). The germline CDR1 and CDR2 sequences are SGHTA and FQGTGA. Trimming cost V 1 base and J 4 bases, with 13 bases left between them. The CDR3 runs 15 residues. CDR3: CASSLRGLDGETQYF. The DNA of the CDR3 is TGTGCCAGCAGCTTAAGAGGGCTAGATGGAGAGACCCAGTACTTC.